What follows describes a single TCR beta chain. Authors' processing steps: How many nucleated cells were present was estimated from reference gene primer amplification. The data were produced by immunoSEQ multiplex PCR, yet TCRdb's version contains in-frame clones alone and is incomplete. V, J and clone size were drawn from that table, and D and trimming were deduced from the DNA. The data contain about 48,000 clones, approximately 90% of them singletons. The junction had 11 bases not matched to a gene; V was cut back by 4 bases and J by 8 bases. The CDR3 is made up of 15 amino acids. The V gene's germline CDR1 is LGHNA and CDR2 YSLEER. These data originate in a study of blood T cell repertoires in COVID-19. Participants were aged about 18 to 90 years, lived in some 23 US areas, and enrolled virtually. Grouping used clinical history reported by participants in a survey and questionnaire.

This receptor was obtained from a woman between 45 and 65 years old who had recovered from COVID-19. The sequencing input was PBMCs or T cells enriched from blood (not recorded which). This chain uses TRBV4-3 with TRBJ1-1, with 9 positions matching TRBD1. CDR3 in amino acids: CASSPYPLGQGEAFF. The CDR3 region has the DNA TGCGCCAGCAGCCCCTACCCCCTAGGACAGGGGGAAGCTTTCTTT.